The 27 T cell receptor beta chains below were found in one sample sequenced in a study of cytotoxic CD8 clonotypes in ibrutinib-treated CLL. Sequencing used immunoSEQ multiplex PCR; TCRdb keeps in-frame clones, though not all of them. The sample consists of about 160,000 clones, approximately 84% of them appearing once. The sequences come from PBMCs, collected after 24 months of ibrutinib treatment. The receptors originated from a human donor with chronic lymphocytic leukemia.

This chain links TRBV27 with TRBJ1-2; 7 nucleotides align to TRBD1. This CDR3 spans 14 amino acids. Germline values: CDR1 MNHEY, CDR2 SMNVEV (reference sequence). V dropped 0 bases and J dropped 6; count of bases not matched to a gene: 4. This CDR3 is CASSLSQTGNGYTF. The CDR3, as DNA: TGTGCCAGCAGTTTATCGCAGACAGGGAATGGCTACACCTTC.

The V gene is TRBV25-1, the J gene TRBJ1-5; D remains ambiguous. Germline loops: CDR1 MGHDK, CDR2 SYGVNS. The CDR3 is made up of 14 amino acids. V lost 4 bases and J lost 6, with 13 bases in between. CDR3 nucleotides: TGTGCCAGCAGTGGTTCAGGCCAGTCTCAGCCCCAGCATTTT. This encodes CASSGSGQSQPQHF.

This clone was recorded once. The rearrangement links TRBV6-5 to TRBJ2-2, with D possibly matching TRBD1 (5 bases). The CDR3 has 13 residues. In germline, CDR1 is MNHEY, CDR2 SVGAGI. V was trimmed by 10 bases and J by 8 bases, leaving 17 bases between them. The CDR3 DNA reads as TGTGCCACCCAGAAGACAGTTGGGGGGGAGCTGTTTTTT. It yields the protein CATQKTVGGELFF.

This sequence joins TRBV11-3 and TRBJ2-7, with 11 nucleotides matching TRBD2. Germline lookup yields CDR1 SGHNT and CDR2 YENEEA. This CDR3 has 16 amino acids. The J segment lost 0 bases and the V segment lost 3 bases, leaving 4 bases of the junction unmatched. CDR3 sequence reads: CASSFRGTSGSYEQYF. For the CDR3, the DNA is TGTGCCAGCAGCTTCCGCGGGACTAGCGGCTCCTACGAGCAGTACTTC. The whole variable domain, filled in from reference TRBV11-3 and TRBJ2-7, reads EAGVVQSPRYKIIEKKQPVAFWCNPISGHNTLYWYLQNLGQGPELLIRYENEEAVDDSQLPKDRFSAERLKGVDSTLKIQPAELGDSAVYLCASSFRGTSGSYEQYFGPGTRLTVT.

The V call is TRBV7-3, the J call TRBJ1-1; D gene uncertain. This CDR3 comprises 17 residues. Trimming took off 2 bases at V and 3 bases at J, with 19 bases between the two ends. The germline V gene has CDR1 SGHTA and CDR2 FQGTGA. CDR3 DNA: TGTGCCAGCAGCTTAGTACCCTCGGACGGATATTACACTGAAGCTTTCTTT. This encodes CASSLVPSDGYYTEAFF.

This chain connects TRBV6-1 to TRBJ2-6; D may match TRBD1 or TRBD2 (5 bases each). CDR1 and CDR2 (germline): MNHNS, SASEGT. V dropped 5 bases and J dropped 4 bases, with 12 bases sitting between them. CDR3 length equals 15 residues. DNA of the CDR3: TGTGCCAGCAGTCGCAGGGACGAGGGGGCCAACGTCCTGACTTTC. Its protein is CASSRRDEGANVLTF.

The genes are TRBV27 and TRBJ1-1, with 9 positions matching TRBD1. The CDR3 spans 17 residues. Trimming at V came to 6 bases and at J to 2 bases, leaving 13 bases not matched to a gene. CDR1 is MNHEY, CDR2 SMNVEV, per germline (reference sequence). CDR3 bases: TGTGCCAGCAGCGAAGCGGACAGGGGCTCTTCTAACACTGAAGCTTTCTTT. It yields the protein CASSEADRGSSNTEAFF.

The CDR3 spells CASSTTGANVLTF. The CDR3 DNA is TGTGCCAGCAGTACTACCGGGGCCAACGTCCTGACTTTC. The chain joins TRBV2 to TRBJ2-6; D gene uncertain. CDR3 length equals 13 residues. Per the germline V gene, CDR1 is SNHLY and CDR2 is FYNNEI. Deletions cut 5 bases from V and 4 bases from J, with 6 bases between.

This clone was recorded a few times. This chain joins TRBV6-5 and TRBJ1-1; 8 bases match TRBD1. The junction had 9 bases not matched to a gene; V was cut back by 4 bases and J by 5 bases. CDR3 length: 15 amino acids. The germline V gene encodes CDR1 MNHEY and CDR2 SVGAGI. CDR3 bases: TGTGCCAGCAGTTCCTCAGGGGGCGCGGGAACTGAAGCTTTCTTT. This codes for CASSSSGGAGTEAFF.

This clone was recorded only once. CDR3 coding DNA: TGTGCCTGGAGTGTACGAATGGTAGGACAGGGGTCTGGAAACACCATATATTTT. It specifies CAWSVRMVGQGSGNTIYF. The V call is TRBV30, the J call TRBJ1-3, with 9 bases lining up with TRBD1. J lost 1 base, V lost 0 bases, and 10 bases had no gene match. Germline V gene data show CDR1 as GTSNPN and CDR2 as SVGIG (reference sequence). This CDR3 is 18 amino acids long.

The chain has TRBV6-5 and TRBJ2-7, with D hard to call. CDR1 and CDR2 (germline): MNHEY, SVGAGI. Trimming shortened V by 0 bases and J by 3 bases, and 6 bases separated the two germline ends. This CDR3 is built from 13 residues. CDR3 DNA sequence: TGTGCCAGCAGTTACTCCCAATACTACGAGCAGTACTTC. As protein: CASSYSQYYEQYF.

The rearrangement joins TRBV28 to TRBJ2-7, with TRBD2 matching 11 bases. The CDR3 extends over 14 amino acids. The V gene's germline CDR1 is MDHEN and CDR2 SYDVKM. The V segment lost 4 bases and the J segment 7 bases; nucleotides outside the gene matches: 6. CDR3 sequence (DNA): TGTGCCAGCAGTTCCCTTAGCGGGAGGGTGGAGCAGTACTTC. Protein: CASSSLSGRVEQYF.

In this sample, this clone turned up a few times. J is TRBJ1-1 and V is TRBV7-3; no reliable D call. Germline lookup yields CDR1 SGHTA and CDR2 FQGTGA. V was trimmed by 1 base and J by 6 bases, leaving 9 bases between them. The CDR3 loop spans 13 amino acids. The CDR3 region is CASSLNALAEAFF. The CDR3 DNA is TGTGCCAGCAGCTTAAACGCTTTGGCTGAAGCTTTCTTT.

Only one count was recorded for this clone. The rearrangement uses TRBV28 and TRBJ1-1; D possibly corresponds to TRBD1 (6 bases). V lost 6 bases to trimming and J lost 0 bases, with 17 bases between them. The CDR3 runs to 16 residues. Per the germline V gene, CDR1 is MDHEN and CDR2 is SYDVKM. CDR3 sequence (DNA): TGTGCCAGCAGGACCTCAGGGGTGTACATGAACACTGAAGCTTTCTTT. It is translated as CASRTSGVYMNTEAFF.

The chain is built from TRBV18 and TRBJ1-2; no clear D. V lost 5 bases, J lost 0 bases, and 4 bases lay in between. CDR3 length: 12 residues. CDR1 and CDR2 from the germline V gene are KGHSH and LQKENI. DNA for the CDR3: TGTGCCAGCTCATATTCTAACTATGGCTACACCTTC. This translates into CASSYSNYGYTF.

CDR3 amino acids: CASKFRSASGRGEQYF. The CDR3 nucleotides are TGTGCCAGCAAGTTCCGATCGGCTAGCGGGAGAGGCGAGCAGTACTTC. This sequence joins TRBV28 and TRBJ2-7; 10 positions match TRBD2. The V and J ends lost 7 bases and 6 bases, in that order; junction bases with no gene match: 15. The CDR3 extends over 16 amino acids. Germline V CDR1 and CDR2: MDHEN, SYDVKM.

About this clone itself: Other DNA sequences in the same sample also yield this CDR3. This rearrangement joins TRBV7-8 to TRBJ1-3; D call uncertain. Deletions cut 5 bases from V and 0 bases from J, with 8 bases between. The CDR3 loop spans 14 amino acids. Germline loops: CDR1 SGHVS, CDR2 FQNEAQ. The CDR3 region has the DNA TGTGCCAGCAGCCTGACGGGCTCTGGAAACACCATATATTTT. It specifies CASSLTGSGNTIYF.

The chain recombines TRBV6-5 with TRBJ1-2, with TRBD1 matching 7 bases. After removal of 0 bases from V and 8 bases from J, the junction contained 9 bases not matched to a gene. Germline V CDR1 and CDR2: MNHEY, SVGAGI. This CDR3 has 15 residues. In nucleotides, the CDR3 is TGTGCCAGCAGTTACTCAGGTCAGGGGGGAGGAGGCTACACCTTC. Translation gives CASSYSGQGGGGYTF.

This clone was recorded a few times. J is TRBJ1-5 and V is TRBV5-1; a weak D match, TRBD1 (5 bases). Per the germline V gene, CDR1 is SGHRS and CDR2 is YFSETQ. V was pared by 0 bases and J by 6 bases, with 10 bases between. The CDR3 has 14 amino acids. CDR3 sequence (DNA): TGCGCCAGCAGCTTGGACAAAAGGGGTCAGCCCCAGCATTTT. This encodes CASSLDKRGQPQHF.

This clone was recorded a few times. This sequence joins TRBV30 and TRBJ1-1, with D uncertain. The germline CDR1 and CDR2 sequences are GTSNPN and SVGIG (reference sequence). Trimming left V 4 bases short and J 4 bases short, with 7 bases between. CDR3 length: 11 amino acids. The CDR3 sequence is CAWKSFTEAFF. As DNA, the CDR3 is TGTGCCTGGAAGAGCTTCACTGAAGCTTTCTTT.

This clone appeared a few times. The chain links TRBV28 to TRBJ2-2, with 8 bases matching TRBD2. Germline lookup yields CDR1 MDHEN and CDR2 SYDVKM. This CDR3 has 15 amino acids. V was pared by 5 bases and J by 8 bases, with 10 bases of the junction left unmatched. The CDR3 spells CASSRGTSSSGELFF. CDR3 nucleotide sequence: TGTGCCAGCAGTCGCGGGACTAGTTCATCTGGGGAGCTGTTTTTT. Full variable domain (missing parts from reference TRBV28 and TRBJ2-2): DVKVTQSSRYLVKRTGEKVFLECVQDMDHENMFWYRQDPGLGLRLIYFSYDVKMKEKGDIPEGYSVSREKKERFSLILESASTNQTSMYLCASSRGTSSSGELFFGEGSRLTVL.

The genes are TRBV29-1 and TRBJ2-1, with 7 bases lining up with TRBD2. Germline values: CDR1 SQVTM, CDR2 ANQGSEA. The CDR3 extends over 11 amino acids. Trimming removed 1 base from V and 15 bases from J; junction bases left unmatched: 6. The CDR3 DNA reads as TGCAGCGTTGAAGCGGGAGGCCCCTTGTTCTTC. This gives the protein CSVEAGGPLFF.

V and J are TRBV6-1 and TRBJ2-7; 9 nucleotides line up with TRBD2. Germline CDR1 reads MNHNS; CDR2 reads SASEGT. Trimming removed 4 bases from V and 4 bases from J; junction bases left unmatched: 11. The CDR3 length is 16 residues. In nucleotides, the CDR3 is TGTGCCAGCAGTGGGGGAGTAGCGGGAGTTATATACGAGCAGTACTTC. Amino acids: CASSGGVAGVIYEQYF.

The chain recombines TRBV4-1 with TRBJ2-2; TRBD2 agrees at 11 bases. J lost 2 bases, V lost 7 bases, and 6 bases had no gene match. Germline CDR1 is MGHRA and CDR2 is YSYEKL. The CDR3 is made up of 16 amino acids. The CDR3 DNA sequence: TGCGCCAGCAACCTAGCGGGAGGTCGAAACACCGGGGAGCTGTTTTTT. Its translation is CASNLAGGRNTGELFF.

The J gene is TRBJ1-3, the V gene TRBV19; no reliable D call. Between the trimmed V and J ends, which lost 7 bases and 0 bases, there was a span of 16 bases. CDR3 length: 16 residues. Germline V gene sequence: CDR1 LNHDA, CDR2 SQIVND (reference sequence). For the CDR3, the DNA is TGTGCCAGTAAGGAAATCCTTGGGAGCTCTGGAAACACCATATATTTT. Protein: CASKEILGSSGNTIYF.

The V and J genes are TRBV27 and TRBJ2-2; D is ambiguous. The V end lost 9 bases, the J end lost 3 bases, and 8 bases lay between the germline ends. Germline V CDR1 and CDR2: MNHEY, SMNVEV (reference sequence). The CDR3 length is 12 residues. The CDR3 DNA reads TGTGCCAGTGTCGATGACACCGGGGAGCTGTTTTTT. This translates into CASVDDTGELFF.

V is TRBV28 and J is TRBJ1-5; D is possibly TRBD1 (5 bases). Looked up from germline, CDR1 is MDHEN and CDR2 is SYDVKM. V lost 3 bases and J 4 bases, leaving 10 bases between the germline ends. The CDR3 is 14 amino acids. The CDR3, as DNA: TGTGCCAGCAGTTTTAGACAGACTAATCAGCCCCAGCATTTT. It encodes CASSFRQTNQPQHF.